This TCR beta chain emerged from a study of blood T cell repertoires in COVID-19. Study-wide context: Samples came from the United States, Italy and Spain, spanning acute and convalescent COVID-19. PBMCs, B-cell-depleted T cells, or T cells were the source of the cDNA or gDNA that made up the material.

The CDR3 spans 15 residues. V was pared by 3 bases and J by 2 bases, with 5 bases of the junction left unmatched. In germline, CDR1 is LNHDA, CDR2 SQIVND (reference sequence). In the original processing: Reference gene primer amplification yielded estimated nucleated cell counts. Clones were read by immunoSEQ multiplex PCR, and TCRdb kept only the in-frame ones, dropping some. V, J and clone size are those of that table, while D and trimming were read from the DNA. The sample has about 44,000 clones, 75% to 90% seen once. The receptor comes from a woman between 35 and 50 years old with acute or convalescent COVID-19. Sequenced material: peripheral blood. This chain joins TRBV19 and TRBJ2-3, with TRBD2 identical over 7 bases. As DNA, the CDR3 is TGTGCCAGTAGTATCGGGGGACTATTCACAGATACGCAGTATTTT. Translated: CASSIGGLFTDTQYF.